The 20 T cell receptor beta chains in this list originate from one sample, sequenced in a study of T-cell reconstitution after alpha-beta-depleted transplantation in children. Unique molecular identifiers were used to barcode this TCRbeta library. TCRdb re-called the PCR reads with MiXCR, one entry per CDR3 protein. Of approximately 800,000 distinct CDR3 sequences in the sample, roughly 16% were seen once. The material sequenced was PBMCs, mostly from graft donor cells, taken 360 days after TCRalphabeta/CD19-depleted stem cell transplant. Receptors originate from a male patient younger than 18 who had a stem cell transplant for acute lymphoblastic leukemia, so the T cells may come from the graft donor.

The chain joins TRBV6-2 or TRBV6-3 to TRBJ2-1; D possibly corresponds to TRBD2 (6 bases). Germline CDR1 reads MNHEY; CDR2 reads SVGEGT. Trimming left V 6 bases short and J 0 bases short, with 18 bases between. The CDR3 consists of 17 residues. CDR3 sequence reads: CASRPLGGVSSYNEQFF. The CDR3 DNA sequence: TGTGCCAGCAGGCCCCTAGGCGGGGTAAGCTCCTACAATGAGCAGTTCTTC.

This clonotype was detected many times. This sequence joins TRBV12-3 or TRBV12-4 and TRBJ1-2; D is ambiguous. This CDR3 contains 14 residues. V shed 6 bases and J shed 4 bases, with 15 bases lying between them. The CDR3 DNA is TGTGCCAGCAGCTCAAGGCCAGTCGCCTATGGCTACACCTTC. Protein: CASSSRPVAYGYTF.

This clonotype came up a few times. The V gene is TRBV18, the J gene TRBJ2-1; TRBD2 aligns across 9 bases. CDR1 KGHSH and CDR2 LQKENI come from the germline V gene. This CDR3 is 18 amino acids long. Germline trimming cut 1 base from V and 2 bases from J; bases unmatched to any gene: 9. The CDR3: CASSPQSLAGGPYNEQFF. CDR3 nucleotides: TGTGCCAGCTCACCACAGAGTCTCGCGGGAGGGCCCTACAATGAGCAGTTCTTC.

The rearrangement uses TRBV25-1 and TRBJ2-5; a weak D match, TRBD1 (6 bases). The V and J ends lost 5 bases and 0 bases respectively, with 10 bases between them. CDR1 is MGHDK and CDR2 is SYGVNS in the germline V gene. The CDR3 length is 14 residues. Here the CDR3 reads CASSSQGYQETQYF. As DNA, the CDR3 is TGTGCCAGCAGTTCGCAGGGGTACCAAGAGACCCAGTACTTC.

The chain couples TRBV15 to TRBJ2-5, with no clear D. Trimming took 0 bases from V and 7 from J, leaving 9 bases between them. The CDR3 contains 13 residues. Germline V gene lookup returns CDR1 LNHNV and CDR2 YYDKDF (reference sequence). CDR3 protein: CATSRDRLGTQYF. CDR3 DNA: TGTGCCACCAGCAGAGATCGCCTGGGGACCCAGTACTTC.

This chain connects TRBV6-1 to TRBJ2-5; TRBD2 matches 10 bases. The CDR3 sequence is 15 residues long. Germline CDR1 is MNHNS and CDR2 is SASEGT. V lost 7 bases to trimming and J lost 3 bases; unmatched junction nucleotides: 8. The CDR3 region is CASKRLAGMKETQYF. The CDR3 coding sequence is TGTGCCAGCAAACGACTAGCGGGCATGAAAGAGACCCAGTACTTC.

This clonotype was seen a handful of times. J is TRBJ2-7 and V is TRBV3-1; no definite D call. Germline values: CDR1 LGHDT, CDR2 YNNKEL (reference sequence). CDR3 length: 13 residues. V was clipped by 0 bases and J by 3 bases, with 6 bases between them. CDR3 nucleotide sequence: TGTGCCAGCAGCCAAGATACCAGCTACGAGCAGTACTTC. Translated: CASSQDTSYEQYF.

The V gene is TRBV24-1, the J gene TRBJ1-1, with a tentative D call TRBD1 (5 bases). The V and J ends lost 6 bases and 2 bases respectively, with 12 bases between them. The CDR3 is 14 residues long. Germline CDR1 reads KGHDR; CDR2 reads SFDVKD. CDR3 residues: CATSNGRVNTEAFF. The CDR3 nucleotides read TGTGCCACCAGTAATGGCAGGGTAAACACTGAAGCTTTCTTT.

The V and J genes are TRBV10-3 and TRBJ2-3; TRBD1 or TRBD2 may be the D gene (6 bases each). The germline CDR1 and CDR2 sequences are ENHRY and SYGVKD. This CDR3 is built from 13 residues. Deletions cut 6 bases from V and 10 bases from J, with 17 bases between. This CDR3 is CAISNRGEAAQYF. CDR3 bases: TGTGCCATCAGCAATAGGGGGGAGGCGGCGCAGTATTTT.

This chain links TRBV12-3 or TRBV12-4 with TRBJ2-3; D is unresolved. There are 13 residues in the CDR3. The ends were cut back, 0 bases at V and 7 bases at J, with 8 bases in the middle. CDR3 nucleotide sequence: TGTGCCAGCAGTTTAGCAAGGCGTTATACGCAGTATTTT. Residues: CASSLARRYTQYF.

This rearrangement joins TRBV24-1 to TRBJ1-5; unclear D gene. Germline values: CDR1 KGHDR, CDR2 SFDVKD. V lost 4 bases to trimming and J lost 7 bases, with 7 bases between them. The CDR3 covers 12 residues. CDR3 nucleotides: TGTGCCACCAGTGACCCGGACCAGCCCCAGCATTTT. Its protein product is CATSDPDQPQHF.

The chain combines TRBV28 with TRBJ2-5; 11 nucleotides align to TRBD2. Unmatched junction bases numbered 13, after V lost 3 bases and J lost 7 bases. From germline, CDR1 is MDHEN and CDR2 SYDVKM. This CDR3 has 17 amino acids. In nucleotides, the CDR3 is TGTGCCAGCAGTTTGTTACTAGCGGGAGTCATGGGAGGGACCCAGTACTTC. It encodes CASSLLLAGVMGGTQYF.

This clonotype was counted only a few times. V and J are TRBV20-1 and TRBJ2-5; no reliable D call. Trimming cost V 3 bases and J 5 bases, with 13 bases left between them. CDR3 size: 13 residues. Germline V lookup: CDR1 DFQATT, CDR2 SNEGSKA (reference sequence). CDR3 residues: CSARETPRETQYF. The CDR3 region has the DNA TGCAGTGCTAGGGAGACCCCTAGGGAGACCCAGTACTTC.

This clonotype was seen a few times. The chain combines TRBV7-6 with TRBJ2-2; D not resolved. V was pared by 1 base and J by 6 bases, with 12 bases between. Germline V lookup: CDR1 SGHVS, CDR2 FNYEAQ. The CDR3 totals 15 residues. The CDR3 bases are TGTGCCAGCAGCTTAGAGCCCCTCCGGTCCGGGGAGCTGTTTTTT. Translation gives CASSLEPLRSGELFF.

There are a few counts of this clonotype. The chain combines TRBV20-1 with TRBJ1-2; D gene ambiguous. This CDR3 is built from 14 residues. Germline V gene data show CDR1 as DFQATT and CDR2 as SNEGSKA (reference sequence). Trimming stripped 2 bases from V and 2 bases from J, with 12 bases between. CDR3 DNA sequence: TGCAGTGCTAGATCAGCAGGTGTGAACTATGGCTACACCTTC. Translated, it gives CSARSAGVNYGYTF.

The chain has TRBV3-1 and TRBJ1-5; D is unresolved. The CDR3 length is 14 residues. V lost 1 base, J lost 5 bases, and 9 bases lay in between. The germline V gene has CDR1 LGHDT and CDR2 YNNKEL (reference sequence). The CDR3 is CASSQGAEDQPQHF. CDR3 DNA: TGTGCCAGCAGCCAAGGGGCAGAAGATCAGCCCCAGCATTTT.

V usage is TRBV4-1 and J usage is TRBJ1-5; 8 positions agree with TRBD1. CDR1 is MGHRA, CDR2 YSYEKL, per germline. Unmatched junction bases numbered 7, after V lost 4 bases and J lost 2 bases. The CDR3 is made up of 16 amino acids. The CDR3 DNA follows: TGCGCCAGCAGCCGACTACCGGGACAGGGCAATCAGCCCCAGCATTTT. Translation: CASSRLPGQGNQPQHF.

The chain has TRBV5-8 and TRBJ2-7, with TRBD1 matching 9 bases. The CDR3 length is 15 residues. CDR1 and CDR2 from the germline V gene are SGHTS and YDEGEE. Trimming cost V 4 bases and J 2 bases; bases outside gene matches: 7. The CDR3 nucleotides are TGTGCCAGCAGCCGAACCGGACAGGGGACCTACGAGCAGTACTTC. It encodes CASSRTGQGTYEQYF.

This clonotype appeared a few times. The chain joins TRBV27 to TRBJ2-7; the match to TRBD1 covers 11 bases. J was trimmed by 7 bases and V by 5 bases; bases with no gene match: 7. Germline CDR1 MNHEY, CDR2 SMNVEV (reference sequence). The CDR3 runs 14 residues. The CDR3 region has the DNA TGTGCCAGCAGTCTTCGGACAGGGGGCGGGGAGCAGTACTTC. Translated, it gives CASSLRTGGGEQYF.

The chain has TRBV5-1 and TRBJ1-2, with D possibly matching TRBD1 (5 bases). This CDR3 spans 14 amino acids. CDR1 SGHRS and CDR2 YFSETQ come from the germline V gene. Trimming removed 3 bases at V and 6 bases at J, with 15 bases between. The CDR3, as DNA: TGCGCCAGCAGCTCCTCACTGGGGGGTAATGGCTACACCTTC. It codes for CASSSSLGGNGYTF.